The 16 T cell receptor beta chains below all came from one sample that was sequenced in a study of blood T cell repertoires in COVID-19. Libraries were prepared by immunoSEQ multiplex PCR; TCRdb keeps only in-frame clonotypes and omits some of them. This table holds 130,000 or so clones, about four fifths found once. The material sequenced was PBMCs or T cells enriched from blood (not recorded which). Every receptor here comes from a woman aged 45-59 years with acute COVID-19.

The J gene is TRBJ2-2, the V gene TRBV3-1 (or the pseudogene TRBV3-2); perhaps TRBD2 as D (5 bases). The CDR3 covers 13 residues. Trimming removed 4 bases at V and 8 bases at J, with 11 bases between. The germline CDR1 and CDR2 sequences are LGHDT and YNNKEL (reference sequence). CDR3 bases: TGTGCCAGCAGCCTCAGCGGTACAGGGGAGCTGTTTTTT. It translates to CASSLSGTGELFF.

This chain links TRBV6-5 with TRBJ1-2; 8 positions agree with TRBD1. The CDR3 totals 15 residues. Trimming cost V 4 bases and J 6 bases; bases outside gene matches: 10. The germline gives CDR1 MNHEY, CDR2 SVGAGI. The DNA of the CDR3 is TGTGCCAGCAGTTTCTCAAACAGGGGGGTAGATGGCTACACCTTC. Amino acids: CASSFSNRGVDGYTF.

The chain employs TRBV5-4 and TRBJ1-5, with D possibly TRBD1 on 5 matching bases. Trimming stripped 4 bases from V and 2 bases from J, with 16 bases between. Germline CDR1 is SGHNT and CDR2 is YYREEE (reference sequence). This CDR3 region has 16 residues. The CDR3 nucleotides are TGTGCCAGCAGCGTGGGCGGGGGAGGCGGCAATCAGCCCCAGCATTTT. It specifies CASSVGGGGGNQPQHF.

The chain joins TRBV28 to TRBJ1-2, with 7 positions matching TRBD1. The germline CDR1 and CDR2 sequences are MDHEN and SYDVKM. V gave up 4 bases and J gave up 0 bases; unmatched junction bases: 11. This CDR3 has 17 amino acids. The CDR3 is CASSSSTTGMTNYGYTF. DNA for the CDR3: TGTGCCAGCAGTTCATCGACGACAGGGATGACTAACTATGGCTACACCTTC.

This clone was seen once. The chain has TRBV7-9 and TRBJ2-1; 7 nucleotides match TRBD2. The junction had 4 bases not matched to a gene; V was cut back by 7 bases and J by 4 bases. Germline CDR1 and CDR2: SEHNR and FQNEAQ (reference sequence). The CDR3 covers 13 residues. CDR3 sequence: CASKAGGYNEQFF. CDR3 nucleotide sequence: TGTGCCAGCAAGGCCGGGGGGTACAATGAGCAGTTCTTC. The full variable domain, in which reference TRBV7-9 and TRBJ2-1 provide the parts outside the CDR3, is DTGVSQNPRHKITKRGQNVTFRCDPISEHNRLYWYRQTLGQGPEFLTYFQNEAQLEKSRLLSDRFSAERPKGSFSTLEIQRTEQGDSAMYLCASKAGGYNEQFFGPGTRLTVL.

The chain links TRBV5-1 to TRBJ2-1; 9 bases fit TRBD2. The V and J ends lost 0 bases and 9 bases, in that order; junction bases with no gene match: 10. Germline assignment: CDR1 SGHRS and CDR2 YFSETQ. The CDR3 extends over 16 amino acids. The CDR3 nucleotides read TGCGCCAGCAGCTTGGCCGGGGCGGGAGGGCCCGGTGAGCAGTTCTTC. Translation gives CASSLAGAGGPGEQFF.

This chain joins TRBV7-2 and TRBJ1-1, with D perhaps matching TRBD1 (6 bases). The V gene lost 5 bases and the J gene lost 0 bases, with 13 bases spanning the gap. The CDR3 totals 15 residues. Per germline, CDR1 SGHTA and CDR2 FQGNSA. The CDR3: CASSEGHLMNTEAFF. CDR3 DNA: TGTGCCAGCAGCGAGGGACACCTCATGAACACTGAAGCTTTCTTT.

J is TRBJ2-2 and V is TRBV5-1; 10 bases match TRBD2. CDR1 is SGHRS and CDR2 is YFSETQ in the germline V gene. The CDR3 has 15 amino acids. The J segment lost 6 bases and the V segment lost 0 bases, leaving 2 bases of the junction unmatched. CDR3 nucleotides: TGCGCCAGCAGCTTGGCCGGGACTAGCGCCGGGGAGCTGTTTTTT. Translation gives CASSLAGTSAGELFF.

The chain recombines TRBV19 with TRBJ1-2; D uncertain. The CDR3 sequence is 15 residues long. Trimming shortened V by 2 bases and J by 4 bases, and 14 bases separated the two germline ends. Germline CDR1 LNHDA, CDR2 SQIVND (reference sequence). This CDR3 reads CASSIIRRAPYGYTF. For the CDR3, the DNA is TGTGCCAGTAGTATAATCCGGAGGGCCCCCTATGGCTACACCTTC.

The rearrangement joins TRBV19 to TRBJ2-6; 9 positions match TRBD1. The V and J ends lost 7 bases and 4 bases, in that order; junction bases with no gene match: 8. The germline V gene encodes CDR1 LNHDA and CDR2 SQIVND (reference sequence). CDR3 size: 16 residues. CDR3 region: CASKGTGTPGANVLTF. The DNA of the CDR3 is TGTGCCAGTAAGGGGACAGGGACACCGGGGGCCAACGTCCTGACTTTC. The entire variable domain, with the rest obtained from reference TRBV19 and TRBJ2-6, is as follows: DGGITQSPKYLFRKEGQNVTLSCEQNLNHDAMYWYRQDPGQGLRLIYYSQIVNDFQKGDIAEGYSVSREKKESFPLTVTSAQKNPTAFYLCASKGTGTPGANVLTFGAGSRLTVL.

The rearrangement joins TRBV19 to TRBJ1-5; no reliable D call. In germline, CDR1 is LNHDA, CDR2 SQIVND (reference sequence). The CDR3 runs 15 residues. Trimming pared 3 bases from V and 7 bases from J, leaving 16 bases between. The CDR3 DNA sequence: TGTGCCAGTAGTATGGCCTCGAGGGCCCCACAGCCCCAGCATTTT. This encodes CASSMASRAPQPQHF.

This clone was observed a few times. The chain employs TRBV27 and TRBJ2-5, with D perhaps TRBD1 (6 bases). Trimming removed 5 bases at V and 5 bases at J, with 21 bases between. The CDR3 runs to 16 residues. Germline CDR1 reads MNHEY; CDR2 reads SMNVEV (reference sequence). The chain's CDR3 is CASSPPGVQGLETQYF. Written as DNA, the CDR3 is TGTGCCAGCAGTCCACCCGGAGTCCAGGGGTTGGAGACCCAGTACTTC.

The chain combines TRBV7-2 with TRBJ2-5, with D uncertain. Per germline, CDR1 SGHTA and CDR2 FQGNSA. The CDR3 has 14 residues. V lost 2 bases and J lost 1, with 8 bases in between. Written as DNA, the CDR3 is TGTGCCAGCAGCTTATATGGCCGCCAAGAGACCCAGTACTTC. It codes for CASSLYGRQETQYF. Filled out from reference TRBV7-2 and TRBJ2-5, the complete variable domain reads GAGVSQSPSNKVTEKGKDVELRCDPISGHTALYWYRQSLGQGLEFLIYFQGNSAPDKSGLPSDRFSAERTGGSVSTLTIQRTQQEDSAVYLCASSLYGRQETQYFGPGTRLLVL.

Concerning this clone: Distinct nucleotide sequences in the sample also encode this CDR3. The chain joins TRBV7-3 to TRBJ1-1, with D tentatively TRBD1 (6 bases). Germline V gene lookup returns CDR1 SGHTA and CDR2 FQGTGA. Trimming took 4 bases from V and 4 from J, leaving 10 bases between them. The CDR3 totals 13 residues. As DNA, the CDR3 is TGTGCCAGCAGCTCACAGGGATCCACTGAAGCTTTCTTT. This gives the protein CASSSQGSTEAFF. The variable domain in full, completed from reference TRBV7-3 and TRBJ1-1, reads GAGVSQTPSNKVTEKGKYVELRCDPISGHTALYWYRQSLGQGPEFLIYFQGTGAADDSGLPNDRFFAVRPEGSVSTLKIQRTERGDSAVYLCASSSQGSTEAFFGQGTRLTVV.

The chain uses TRBV11-2 and TRBJ2-7, with a tentative D call TRBD1 (6 bases). Germline CDR1 SGHAT, CDR2 FQNNGV. V was trimmed by 4 bases and J by 3 bases, leaving 16 bases between them. The CDR3 runs 15 residues. The CDR3 DNA reads as TGTGCCAGCAGCTCCAGCAGGGGAGTTTACTACGAGCAGTACTTC. It encodes CASSSSRGVYYEQYF.

The chain links TRBV19 to TRBJ1-2; D is possibly TRBD1 (6 bases). The germline V gene encodes CDR1 LNHDA and CDR2 SQIVND (reference sequence). Trimming pared 3 bases from V and 7 bases from J, leaving 18 bases between. This CDR3 comprises 15 residues. CDR3 coding DNA: TGTGCCAGTAGTATGGACCAGGGGAGGGGTGGTGGCTACACCTTC. Translated: CASSMDQGRGGGYTF.